The 21 T cell receptor beta chains reported below all come from one sample, sequenced in a study of OX40 agonist ivuxolimab in advanced cancers. Generated by immunoSEQ multiplex PCR, the TCRdb table keeps only in-frame clones and is missing some. The sample yields tens of thousands of clones, about 88% seen once. The sample in question was CD4+ or CD8+ T cells sorted from blood, obtained in a trial of the OX40 agonist ivuxolimab. These receptors were taken from an adult with an advanced solid tumor such as melanoma, head and neck, liver or kidney cancer.

This chain links TRBV7-2 with TRBJ1-5; perhaps TRBD1 as D (6 bases). V shed 5 bases and J shed 3 bases, with 17 bases lying between them. Germline V lookup: CDR1 SGHTA, CDR2 FQGNSA. CDR3 size: 16 residues. Here the CDR3 DNA reads TGTGCCAGCAGCCCGAATCTAGGGGGGCTCAATCAGCCCCAGCATTTT. As protein: CASSPNLGGLNQPQHF.

The V gene is TRBV28, the J gene TRBJ2-7; D is possibly TRBD1 or TRBD2 (5 bases each). Trimming shortened V by 5 bases and J by 6 bases, and 14 bases separated the two germline ends. In germline, CDR1 is MDHEN, CDR2 SYDVKM. CDR3 size: 13 residues. The CDR3 DNA reads TGTGCCAGCAGTACCTGGGACGGCCGCGAGCAGTACTTC. Translated, it gives CASSTWDGREQYF.

The rearrangement links TRBV5-4 to TRBJ1-1, with 7 nucleotides matching TRBD1. CDR1 and CDR2 (germline): SGHNT, YYREEE (reference sequence). V was pared by 4 bases and J by 5 bases, with 8 bases of the junction left unmatched. The length of the CDR3 is 14 residues. CDR3 coding DNA: TGTGCCAGCAGCCCCAACAGGGGTAGGACTGAAGCTTTCTTT. This encodes CASSPNRGRTEAFF.

This clone was found a few times. The rearrangement links TRBV23-1 to TRBJ1-2; D is unresolved. TRBV23-1 is an ORF, and what it does is uncertain. V was cut by 6 bases and J by 7 bases, with 9 bases left in between. There are 11 residues in the CDR3. CDR3 protein: CASSFCCGYTF. The DNA for the CDR3 is TGCGCCAGCAGCTTTTGTTGTGGCTACACCTTC.

The gene calls are TRBV28 and TRBJ1-5, with a tentative D call TRBD1 (6 bases). Trimming stripped 2 bases from V and 9 bases from J, with 17 bases between. The CDR3 has 15 residues. Germline CDR1 reads MDHEN; CDR2 reads SYDVKM. CDR3 residues: CASSLGQGTSRPQHF. CDR3 bases: TGTGCCAGCAGTTTAGGTCAGGGGACGTCGAGGCCCCAGCATTTT.

For the CDR3, the DNA is TGTGCCAGCAGCGAATCGGACATGAGCTCCTACGAGCAGTACTTC. The encoded protein is CASSESDMSSYEQYF. This chain uses TRBV9 with TRBJ2-7; possible D gene TRBD1, 5 bases. The length of the CDR3 is 15 residues. V was trimmed by 3 bases and J by 0 bases, leaving 13 bases between them. Germline CDR1 and CDR2: SGDLS and YYNGEE.

The J gene is TRBJ1-1, the V gene TRBV29-1; D is unclear. V lost 2 bases and J lost 1, with 11 bases in between. Germline V CDR1 and CDR2: SQVTM, ANQGSEA. The CDR3 contains 14 residues. CDR3: CSVEIKYPNTEAFF. The CDR3 coding sequence is TGCAGCGTTGAAATCAAATACCCGAACACTGAAGCTTTCTTT.

This clone has a handful of counts. The chain is built from TRBV7-9 and TRBJ1-5, with 10 bases aligning to TRBD1. Germline loops: CDR1 SEHNR, CDR2 FQNEAQ (reference sequence). The CDR3 covers 14 residues. Trimming removed 4 bases from V and 6 bases from J; junction bases left unmatched: 3. CDR3 protein: CASSSTGGVQPQHF. The CDR3 DNA reads TGTGCCAGCAGCTCGACAGGGGGCGTTCAGCCCCAGCATTTT. Variable domain in full (rest from reference TRBV7-9 and TRBJ1-5): DTGVSQNPRHKITKRGQNVTFRCDPISEHNRLYWYRQTLGQGPEFLTYFQNEAQLEKSRLLSDRFSAERPKGSFSTLEIQRTEQGDSAMYLCASSSTGGVQPQHFGDGTRLSIL.

The rearrangement uses TRBV19 and TRBJ2-7, with D hard to call. Trimming took off 2 bases at V and 2 bases at J, with 19 bases between the two ends. The CDR3 runs to 17 residues. CDR1 is LNHDA, CDR2 SQIVND, per germline (reference sequence). The CDR3 loop reads CASSISNLAEIPYEQYF. The CDR3 DNA reads as TGTGCCAGTAGTATAAGTAATTTGGCAGAGATCCCCTACGAGCAGTACTTC. The full variable domain, in which reference TRBV19 and TRBJ2-7 provide the parts outside the CDR3, is DGGITQSPKYLFRKEGQNVTLSCEQNLNHDAMYWYRQDPGQGLRLIYYSQIVNDFQKGDIAEGYSVSREKKESFPLTVTSAQKNPTAFYLCASSISNLAEIPYEQYFGPGTRLTVT.

The chain links TRBV30 to TRBJ2-7; possibly TRBD2 for D (6 bases). Per the germline V gene, CDR1 is GTSNPN and CDR2 is SVGIG (reference sequence). CDR3 length: 15 amino acids. The V end lost 1 base, the J end lost 2 bases, and 15 bases lay between the germline ends. CDR3 loop: CAWSGESSATYEQYF. CDR3 nucleotides: TGTGCCTGGAGTGGGGAGTCTAGCGCAACCTACGAGCAGTACTTC.

The chain employs TRBV19 and TRBJ2-6, with TRBD1 as a possible D gene (5 bases). This CDR3 is 18 amino acids long. CDR1 is LNHDA, CDR2 SQIVND, per germline (reference sequence). V was cut by 3 bases and J by 0 bases, with 15 bases left in between. The CDR3 coding sequence is TGTGCCAGTAGTATTTATGAGGCGGACATCTCTGGGGCCAACGTCCTGACTTTC. Translation gives CASSIYEADISGANVLTF.

The chain carries TRBV27 and TRBJ2-7; D might be TRBD2 (7 bases). The length of the CDR3 is 15 residues. Trimming removed 6 bases from V and 3 bases from J, with 18 bases in between. Germline V gene sequence: CDR1 MNHEY, CDR2 SMNVEV (reference sequence). The CDR3: CASSLEGGGGYEQYF. The CDR3 DNA is TGTGCCAGCAGCTTAGAAGGGGGGGGAGGCTACGAGCAGTACTTC.

This chain joins TRBV5-1 and TRBJ1-2; D is uncertain. The germline gives CDR1 SGHRS, CDR2 YFSETQ. The CDR3 length is 13 residues. V was clipped by 4 bases and J by 8 bases, with 15 bases between them. This CDR3 reads CASSQDQGRGYTF. The CDR3 DNA reads as TGCGCCAGCAGCCAAGACCAAGGACGAGGCTACACCTTC.

This sequence joins TRBV13 and TRBJ2-7, with a tentative D call TRBD2 (5 bases). CDR3 length: 15 amino acids. Looked up from germline, CDR1 is PRHDT and CDR2 is FYEKMQ (reference sequence). V lost 0 bases to trimming and J lost 2 bases, with 11 bases between them. The CDR3 DNA sequence: TGTGCCAGCAGCTTAGGCCGGGCAGCGGCCTACGAGCAGTACTTC. Encoded protein: CASSLGRAAAYEQYF.

The chain joins TRBV4-3 to TRBJ1-2, with TRBD1 matching 9 bases. Unmatched junction bases numbered 9, after V lost 1 base and J lost 6 bases. This CDR3 is built from 16 residues. Germline V gene sequence: CDR1 LGHNA, CDR2 YSLEER. CDR3 DNA sequence: TGCGCCAGCAGCCAAGTGTTGGGGACAGGGCAGGATGGCTACACCTTC. Amino acid sequence: CASSQVLGTGQDGYTF.

J is TRBJ2-2 and V is TRBV27, with TRBD1 matching over 8 bases. The CDR3 spans 15 residues. The J segment lost 9 bases and the V segment lost 6 bases, leaving 12 bases of the junction unmatched. Germline V CDR1 and CDR2: MNHEY, SMNVEV (reference sequence). The CDR3 is CASRWTGNEHRELFF. The CDR3 DNA is TGTGCCAGCAGATGGACAGGGAACGAACACCGGGAGCTGTTTTTT.

The V and J genes are TRBV5-1 and TRBJ2-1, with 7 bases identical to TRBD1. Trimming took 2 bases from V and 0 from J; bases not matched to a gene: 5. Germline lookup yields CDR1 SGHRS and CDR2 YFSETQ. The CDR3 totals 16 residues. CDR3 coding DNA: TGCGCCAGCAGCTTTGGGACAGTCAGCTCCTACAATGAGCAGTTCTTC. Translating gives CASSFGTVSSYNEQFF.

The chain couples TRBV4-3 to TRBJ2-2; D possibly corresponds to TRBD2 (5 bases). V lost 1 base, J lost 0 bases, and 15 bases lay in between. Per germline, CDR1 LGHNA and CDR2 YSLEER. The CDR3 sequence is 18 residues long. CDR3 bases: TGCGCCAGCAGCCAAGGAGGGTTATGGTCCCCGAACACCGGGGAGCTGTTTTTT. Its translation: CASSQGGLWSPNTGELFF.

By share, this clone ranks as medium-sized. This chain connects TRBV27 to TRBJ1-1; a weak D match, TRBD1 (6 bases). The V gene's germline CDR1 is MNHEY and CDR2 SMNVEV (reference sequence). CDR3 length: 13 residues. Trimming shortened V by 4 bases and J by 7 bases, and 13 bases separated the two germline ends. In nucleotides, the CDR3 is TGTGCCAGCAGTTACAGGGTTGATCATGAAGCTTTCTTT. Residues: CASSYRVDHEAFF.

The chain joins TRBV6-1 to TRBJ2-2; 10 bases fit TRBD2. Germline values: CDR1 MNHNS, CDR2 SASEGT. Trimming removed 2 bases from V and 6 bases from J; junction bases left unmatched: 3. This CDR3 is built from 15 residues. Here the CDR3 DNA reads TGTGCCAGCAGTGAACTAGCGGGAGTACCCGGGGAGCTGTTTTTT. Translation: CASSELAGVPGELFF.

V gene TRBV11-3 combines with J gene TRBJ1-5; D gene unclear. The V gene lost 0 bases and the J gene lost 7 bases, with 7 bases spanning the gap. Germline V CDR1 and CDR2: SGHNT, YENEEA. The CDR3 is made up of 13 amino acids. CDR3 amino acids: CASSLEVGQPQHF. The CDR3 DNA follows: TGTGCCAGCAGCTTAGAGGTTGGCCAGCCCCAGCATTTT.